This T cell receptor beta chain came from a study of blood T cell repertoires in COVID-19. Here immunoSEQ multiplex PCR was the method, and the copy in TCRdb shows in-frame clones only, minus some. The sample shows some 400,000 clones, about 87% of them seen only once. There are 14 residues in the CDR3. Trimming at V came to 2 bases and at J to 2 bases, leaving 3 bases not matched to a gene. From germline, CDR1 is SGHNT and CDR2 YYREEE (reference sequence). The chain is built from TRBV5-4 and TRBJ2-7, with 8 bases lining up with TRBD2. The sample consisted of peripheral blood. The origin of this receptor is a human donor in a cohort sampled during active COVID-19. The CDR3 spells CASSLAGAPYEQYF. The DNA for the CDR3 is TGTGCCAGCAGCTTAGCGGGAGCCCCCTACGAGCAGTACTTC.